This entry lists 30 T cell receptor beta chains sequenced from one sample in a study of blood T cell repertoires in COVID-19 (dated by TCRdb to 2018 to 2020). The library was built by means of the immunoSEQ multiplex PCR assay. TCRdb carries this immuneACCESS record with in-frame sequences only. Its versions omit some clonotypes, under half of them owing to an unresolved V gene in the studies checked, with the rest unexplained. The sample has approximately 490,000 clones on record, roughly nine tenths of them singletons. The ten largest clones add up to approximately 8% of the sample. The sample was PBMCs or T cells enriched from blood (not recorded which). The receptors shown here come from a woman aged 55-70 years who had recovered from COVID-19.

The J gene is TRBJ1-5, the V gene TRBV29-1, with 10 nucleotides matching TRBD1. V dropped 5 bases and J dropped 1; count of bases not matched to a gene: 5. Germline V gives CDR1 SQVTM, CDR2 ANQGSEA. CDR3 length: 15 amino acids. CDR3 region: CSVTTGGSSNQPQHF. As DNA, the CDR3 is TGCAGCGTTACGACAGGGGGCTCGAGCAATCAGCCCCAGCATTTT.

This clone was seen just once. The rearrangement links TRBV5-5 to TRBJ2-2, with 8 bases matching TRBD2. V shed 3 bases, J shed 6 bases, and the junction held 7 bases outside the gene matches. Germline CDR1 is SGHKS and CDR2 is YYEKEE (reference sequence). The CDR3 spans 15 residues. The CDR3 loop is CASSYVAGGAGELFF. The CDR3 region has the DNA TGTGCCAGCAGCTATGTTGCCGGGGGGGCCGGGGAGCTGTTTTTT.

The chain recombines TRBV10-3 with TRBJ1-2; 10 nucleotides agree with TRBD1. With V trimmed by 10 bases and J by 3 bases, 5 bases remained unmatched. CDR1 ENHRY and CDR2 SYGVKD come from the germline V gene. The CDR3 loop spans 13 amino acids. The CDR3 protein is CATMGQGHYGYTF. Written as DNA, the CDR3 is TGTGCCACAATGGGACAGGGGCACTATGGCTACACCTTC.

The chain carries TRBV30 and TRBJ1-4, with D perhaps matching TRBD1 (5 bases). Looked up from germline, CDR1 is GTSNPN and CDR2 is SVGIG (reference sequence). Trimming stripped 0 bases from V and 4 bases from J, with 6 bases between. CDR3 length: 13 residues. This chain's CDR3 is CAWSVQVNEKLFF. In DNA form, the CDR3 reads TGTGCCTGGAGTGTACAGGTTAATGAAAAACTGTTTTTT.

J is TRBJ2-2 and V is TRBV7-2; D remains unclear. Germline CDR1 and CDR2: SGHTA and FQGNSA. V was pared by 5 bases and J by 6 bases, with 7 bases between. This CDR3 region has 12 residues. CDR3 region: CASSPDSGELFF. DNA for the CDR3: TGTGCCAGCAGCCCCGACTCCGGGGAGCTGTTTTTT.

V is TRBV19 and J is TRBJ2-2; D ambiguous. Trimming left V 0 bases short and J 5 bases short, with 10 bases between. The germline gives CDR1 LNHDA, CDR2 SQIVND (reference sequence). The CDR3 extends over 15 amino acids. The CDR3 protein is CASSIDRSGTGELFF. CDR3 bases: TGTGCCAGTAGTATAGATCGGAGTGGGACCGGGGAGCTGTTTTTT.

The rearrangement joins TRBV11-2 to TRBJ2-7; D is perhaps TRBD2 (6 bases). The CDR3 sequence is 11 residues long. Trimming took 4 bases from V and 9 from J, leaving 10 bases between them. Germline lookup yields CDR1 SGHAT and CDR2 FQNNGV. The CDR3 nucleotides are TGTGCCAGCAGCTCCGGCGGGGTGCAGTACTTC. It yields the protein CASSSGGVQYF.

This chain joins TRBV4-1 and TRBJ2-7, with a possible D match to TRBD1 (6 bases). Trimming removed 3 bases from V and 3 bases from J, with 12 bases in between. Germline lookup yields CDR1 MGHRA and CDR2 YSYEKL. The CDR3 extends over 14 amino acids. Here the CDR3 reads CASSHRQEFYEQYF. CDR3 DNA sequence: TGCGCCAGCAGCCATCGACAGGAATTCTACGAGCAGTACTTC.

The chain has TRBV7-2 and TRBJ2-4; perhaps TRBD1 as D (5 bases). Between the trimmed V and J ends, which lost 1 base and 6 bases, there was a span of 10 bases. The length of the CDR3 is 14 residues. Germline values: CDR1 SGHTA, CDR2 FQGNSA. The CDR3 loop is CASSLEIGVNIQYF. The CDR3 nucleotides are TGTGCCAGCAGCTTAGAGATAGGGGTAAACATTCAGTACTTC.

The chain has TRBV27 and TRBJ1-3; 8 bases agree with TRBD1. V lost 4 bases and J lost 0; bases outside the gene matches: 5. The germline V gene has CDR1 MNHEY and CDR2 SMNVEV (reference sequence). The CDR3 extends over 16 amino acids. The CDR3 spells CASSSRGLSSGNTIYF. CDR3 sequence (DNA): TGTGCCAGCAGTTCCAGGGGGCTGAGCTCTGGAAACACCATATATTTT.

This chain uses TRBV5-1 with TRBJ2-3, with 8 positions matching TRBD2. Germline CDR1 is SGHRS and CDR2 is YFSETQ. Trimming at V came to 6 bases and at J to 3 bases, leaving 6 bases not matched to a gene. The CDR3 spans 14 residues. CDR3 region: CASKRVAGTDTQYF. CDR3 nucleotide sequence: TGCGCCAGCAAGAGGGTAGCGGGGACAGATACGCAGTATTTT.

The V gene is TRBV25-1, the J gene TRBJ2-2, with D perhaps matching TRBD1 (6 bases). The germline V gene encodes CDR1 MGHDK and CDR2 SYGVNS. CDR3 length: 13 residues. Trimming removed 5 bases from V and 9 bases from J, with 13 bases in between. The CDR3 region is CASSPTGNRELFF. CDR3 nucleotides: TGTGCCAGCAGTCCTACAGGGAACCGGGAGCTGTTTTTT.

The gene calls are TRBV3-1 (or the pseudogene TRBV3-2) and TRBJ2-7, with 7 bases matching TRBD2. This CDR3 is built from 15 residues. V trimming: 3 bases; J trimming: 9 bases; junction bases outside the gene matches: 14. The germline V gene has CDR1 LGHDT and CDR2 YNNKEL (reference sequence). The DNA for the CDR3 is TGTGCCAGCAGCCATCGGGGGGAAGGACAAGGCGGGCAGTACTTC. It specifies CASSHRGEGQGGQYF.

The CDR3 loop reads CASSFGLAGPSTDTQYF. In DNA form, the CDR3 reads TGCGCCAGCAGCTTCGGACTAGCGGGGCCCAGCACAGATACGCAGTATTTT. The chain joins TRBV5-1 to TRBJ2-3; 12 positions match TRBD2. Germline CDR1 and CDR2: SGHRS and YFSETQ. J was trimmed by 0 bases and V by 2 bases; bases with no gene match: 4. This CDR3 has 17 amino acids. Combining the CDR3 with reference TRBV5-1 and TRBJ2-3 gives the whole variable domain KAGVTQTPRYLIKTRGQQVTLSCSPISGHRSVSWYQQTPGQGLQFLFEYFSETQRNKGNFPGRFSGRQFSNSRSEMNVSTLELGDSALYLCASSFGLAGPSTDTQYFGPGTRLTVL.

The chain employs TRBV29-1 and TRBJ1-1; TRBD1 might be the D (5 bases). CDR1 and CDR2 from the germline V gene are SQVTM and ANQGSEA. V lost 7 bases and J 0 bases, leaving 12 bases between the germline ends. The CDR3 length is 13 residues. The CDR3: CSGNQGMNTEAFF. The DNA for the CDR3 is TGCAGCGGCAACCAGGGTATGAACACTGAAGCTTTCTTT. Supplemented by reference TRBV29-1 and TRBJ1-1, the full variable domain reads SAVISQKPSRDICQRGTSLTIQCQVDSQVTMMFWYRQQPGQSLTLIATANQGSEATYESGFVIDKFPISRPNLTFSTLTVSNMSPEDSSIYLCSGNQGMNTEAFFGQGTRLTVV.

CDR3 loop: CASSVEQTEQFF. The CDR3 nucleotides read TGTGCCAGCAGCGTAGAACAGACTGAGCAGTTCTTC. The chain couples TRBV9 to TRBJ2-1; D is unresolved. V gave up 0 bases and J gave up 9 bases, with 7 bases separating them. The CDR3 has 12 amino acids. CDR1 and CDR2 from the germline V gene are SGDLS and YYNGEE.

The chain uses TRBV6-6 and TRBJ2-7; 13 bases agree with TRBD2. Per germline, CDR1 MNHNY and CDR2 SVGAGI (reference sequence). The CDR3 totals 19 residues. J gave up 2 bases and V 5 bases, and 15 bases lay outside the gene matches. CDR3 sequence (DNA): TGTGCCAGCAGTCCTCTCGGGACTAGCGGGACATTCCGGACCTACGAGCAGTACGTC. Residues: CASSPLGTSGTFRTYEQYV.

This sequence joins TRBV18 and TRBJ1-2; the match to TRBD1 covers 9 bases. The CDR3 loop spans 16 amino acids. The ends lost 3 bases at V and 5 bases at J; junction bases unmatched: 10. CDR1 is KGHSH and CDR2 is LQKENI in the germline V gene. Here the CDR3 DNA reads TGTGCCAGCTCACCCTTAAAGGGACAGGGTGCGTATGGCTACACCTTC. It encodes CASSPLKGQGAYGYTF.

The V gene is TRBV5-1, the J gene TRBJ1-1; TRBD1 matches 10 bases. Trimming took 4 bases from V and 1 from J; bases not matched to a gene: 4. The CDR3 spans 15 residues. Per germline, CDR1 SGHRS and CDR2 YFSETQ. The CDR3 nucleotides read TGCGCCAGCAGCCAAGGGACAGGGGCGAACACTGAAGCTTTCTTT. Protein sequence: CASSQGTGANTEAFF. The whole variable domain, filled in from reference TRBV5-1 and TRBJ1-1, reads KAGVTQTPRYLIKTRGQQVTLSCSPISGHRSVSWYQQTPGQGLQFLFEYFSETQRNKGNFPGRFSGRQFSNSRSEMNVSTLELGDSALYLCASSQGTGANTEAFFGQGTRLTVV.

The chain recombines TRBV6-5 with TRBJ2-7, with a tentative D call TRBD2 (5 bases). The germline V gene has CDR1 MNHEY and CDR2 SVGAGI. The V end lost 7 bases, the J end lost 7 bases, and 23 bases lay between the germline ends. CDR3 length: 15 amino acids. CDR3 sequence: CASNFRRHSGWEQYV. CDR3 in DNA: TGTGCCAGCAACTTCCGGAGGCATTCCGGATGGGAGCAGTACGTC.

The rearrangement joins TRBV4-2 to TRBJ1-3; D is unresolved. This CDR3 has 13 residues. CDR1 and CDR2 (germline): LGHNA, YNFKEQ. With 3 bases removed from V and 0 bases from J, the gap between germline ends came to 3 bases. The CDR3 protein is CASSQYSGNTIYF. The CDR3 DNA reads TGTGCCAGCAGCCAGTACTCTGGAAACACCATATATTTT.

This chain joins TRBV7-9 and TRBJ1-2; 7 bases line up with TRBD1. The trim removed 1 base at V and 5 bases at J, leaving 13 bases unmatched. This CDR3 is 17 amino acids long. The germline CDR1 and CDR2 sequences are SEHNR and FQNEAQ (reference sequence). DNA for the CDR3: TGTGCCAGCAGCTTAGGAGAAGGGACAGCGGGTGGTTATGGCTACACCTTC. This sequence encodes CASSLGEGTAGGYGYTF.

The V and J genes are TRBV10-3 and TRBJ2-3, with 7 nucleotides matching TRBD1. The germline gives CDR1 ENHRY, CDR2 SYGVKD. J gave up 4 bases and V 6 bases, and 1 base lay outside the gene matches. The CDR3 is 12 residues long. Written as DNA, the CDR3 is TGTGCCATCAGGGGGACAGCAGATACGCAGTATTTT. Translating gives CAIRGTADTQYF.

This clone has a handful of counts. This chain uses TRBV29-1 with TRBJ1-1, with 9 bases that match TRBD1. V lost 6 bases to trimming and J lost 8 bases; unmatched junction nucleotides: 10. Germline V gene lookup returns CDR1 SQVTM and CDR2 ANQGSEA. The CDR3 totals 13 residues. CDR3: CSVDPSGQGEAFF. The CDR3 coding sequence is TGCAGCGTCGACCCATCGGGACAGGGAGAAGCTTTCTTT.

This chain uses TRBV6-5 with TRBJ1-6; TRBD1 agrees at 8 bases. The CDR3 is made up of 14 amino acids. The junction had 8 bases not matched to a gene; V was cut back by 6 bases and J by 10 bases. Germline V gene lookup returns CDR1 MNHEY and CDR2 SVGAGI. Written as DNA, the CDR3 is TGTGCCAGCAGAACCGGGACAGGTGGATCACCCCTCCACTTT. It is translated as CASRTGTGGSPLHF.

V and J are TRBV11-2 and TRBJ2-7; tentative D call: TRBD1 (5 bases). This CDR3 spans 14 amino acids. The V gene's germline CDR1 is SGHAT and CDR2 FQNNGV. V lost 0 bases and J lost 7, with 13 bases in between. The CDR3 reads CASSLDVIWTEQYV. CDR3 coding DNA: TGTGCCAGCAGCTTAGATGTCATATGGACAGAGCAGTACGTC.

The rearrangement joins TRBV5-1 to TRBJ2-7; D call uncertain. V lost 4 bases and J 1 base, leaving 12 bases between the germline ends. There are 14 residues in the CDR3. Germline V gene lookup returns CDR1 SGHRS and CDR2 YFSETQ. The CDR3 region is CASSPTTNSYEQYF. CDR3 in DNA: TGCGCCAGCAGCCCGACGACAAATTCCTACGAGCAGTACTTC.

V is TRBV24-1 and J is TRBJ2-7; D remains unclear. This CDR3 is 14 amino acids long. V was trimmed by 4 bases and J by 2 bases, leaving 11 bases between them. Per the germline V gene, CDR1 is KGHDR and CDR2 is SFDVKD. This CDR3 is CATSDPTKAYEQYF. The DNA of the CDR3 is TGTGCCACCAGTGACCCTACTAAAGCCTACGAGCAGTACTTC.

The chain combines TRBV10-1 with TRBJ2-3, with 11 positions matching TRBD2. J gave up 2 bases and V 2 bases, and 3 bases lay outside the gene matches. This CDR3 is built from 16 residues. Germline V lookup: CDR1 WNHNN, CDR2 SYGVQD (reference sequence). CDR3 sequence: CASSEVAGGPTDTQYF. DNA for the CDR3: TGCGCCAGCAGTGAGGTAGCGGGGGGGCCCACAGATACGCAGTATTTT.

Of note for this clone: This same CDR3 is encoded by further DNA sequences in the sample. The chain links TRBV6-5 to TRBJ1-5, with D possibly TRBD1 on 5 matching bases. Germline lookup yields CDR1 MNHEY and CDR2 SVGAGI. There are 13 residues in the CDR3. Trimming pared 2 bases from V and 7 bases from J, leaving 9 bases between. The CDR3 sequence is CASSYREGQPQHF. DNA for the CDR3: TGTGCCAGCAGTTACAGGGAGGGGCAGCCCCAGCATTTT.